Below are 12 T cell receptor beta chains sequenced from a single sample in a study of monozygotic twins with inflammatory bowel disease. Using the 5' RACE reads, TCRdb records one entry per CDR3 protein without DNA. The sample has some 400,000 distinct CDR3 sequences; the top ten hold 2.4%. Sequencing was carried out using blood. Source of these receptors: a human donor with ulcerative colitis or Crohn's disease, or a healthy co-twin of an affected twin (not recorded which).

The V and J genes are TRBV5-1 and TRBJ2-7; TCRdb indicates TRBD1, and absent DNA this call remains unverified. The CDR3 has 14 amino acids. Germline V gene lookup returns CDR1 SGHRS and CDR2 YFSETQ. The CDR3 sequence is CASSLQDSRSEQYF.

The chain uses TRBV4-3 and TRBJ2-3; TCRdb indicates TRBD2, and absent DNA this call remains unverified. The CDR3 spans 16 residues. Looked up from germline, CDR1 is LGHNA and CDR2 is YSLEER. This chain's CDR3 is CASSPGQAFPTDTQYF.

The chain couples TRBV2 to TRBJ1-4; TCRdb picks TRBD1, but there is no DNA to check that call. The CDR3 has 14 residues. Looked up from germline, CDR1 is SNHLY and CDR2 is FYNNEI. The CDR3 protein is CASSETSPREKLFF.

V usage is TRBV29-1 and J usage is TRBJ2-1; the TRBD2 assignment by TCRdb is unverifiable without DNA. Germline loops: CDR1 SQVTM, CDR2 ANQGSEA. CDR3 length: 13 amino acids. The CDR3 reads CSGGTSGRNEQFF.

J is TRBJ1-3 and V is TRBV5-6; the D call of TRBD1 rests on TCRdb alone, since no DNA is present to check it. The CDR3 has 14 amino acids. Germline V gene lookup returns CDR1 SGHDT and CDR2 YYEEEE. The CDR3 sequence: CASSFGGVINTIYF. Together with reference TRBV5-6 and TRBJ1-3, the CDR3 gives the full variable domain: DAGVTQSPTHLIKTRGQQVTLRCSPKSGHDTVSWYQQALGQGPQFIFQYYEEEERQRGNFPDRFSGHQFPNYSSELNVNALLLGDSALYLCASSFGGVINTIYFGEGSWLTVV.

The CDR3 protein is CASSYRTSVETQYF. V gene TRBV12-3 or TRBV12-4 combines with J gene TRBJ2-5; without DNA, the TCRdb call of TRBD1 cannot be checked. CDR3 length: 14 residues.

V is TRBV7-2 and J is TRBJ2-5. CDR3 length equals 15 residues. In germline, CDR1 is SGHTA, CDR2 FQGNSA. This CDR3 reads CASSLSNLGRQTQYF.

The chain is built from TRBV5-5 and TRBJ2-2; TCRdb's D call, TRBD1, is unchecked because there is no DNA. Germline CDR1 and CDR2: SGHKS and YYEKEE (reference sequence). The CDR3 runs 16 residues. The CDR3 region is CASSLPTGRGTGELFF.

The J gene is TRBJ1-1, the V gene TRBV15; TCRdb gives TRBD1 as the D gene, but with no DNA this cannot be confirmed. In germline, CDR1 is LNHNV, CDR2 YYDKDF (reference sequence). The CDR3 runs to 13 residues. The CDR3 loop is CATSRDWGPGAFF.

The chain recombines TRBV7-2 with TRBJ1-1. CDR1 is SGHTA and CDR2 is FQGNSA in the germline V gene. CDR3 length: 15 residues. This chain's CDR3 is CASSLEPGRNTEAFF.

The V call is TRBV7-6, the J call TRBJ2-7; TCRdb reports TRBD2, a call that lacks DNA to check it against. CDR3 length: 15 residues. Germline loops: CDR1 SGHVS, CDR2 FNYEAQ. The chain's CDR3 is CASSFGLADPYEQYF.

The chain employs TRBV18 and TRBJ2-7; TCRdb reports TRBD2, a call that lacks DNA to check it against. The germline gives CDR1 KGHSH, CDR2 LQKENI. This CDR3 region has 13 residues. CDR3 sequence: CASSPGAGVEQYF.